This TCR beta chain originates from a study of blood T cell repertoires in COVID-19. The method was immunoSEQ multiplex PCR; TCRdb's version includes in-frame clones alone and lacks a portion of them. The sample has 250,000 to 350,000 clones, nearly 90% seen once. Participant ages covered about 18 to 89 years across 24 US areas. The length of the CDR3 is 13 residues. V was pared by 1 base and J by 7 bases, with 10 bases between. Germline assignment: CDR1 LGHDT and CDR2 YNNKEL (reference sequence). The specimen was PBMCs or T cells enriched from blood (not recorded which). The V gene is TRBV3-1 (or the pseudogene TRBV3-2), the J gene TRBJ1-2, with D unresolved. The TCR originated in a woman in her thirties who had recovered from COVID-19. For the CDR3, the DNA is TGTGCCAGCAGCCAAGCGGGGATGCGTGGCTACACCTTC. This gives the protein CASSQAGMRGYTF.